These 4 T cell receptor beta chains came from one sample sequenced in a study of CD8 T cells in ankylosing spondylitis. TCRdb re-called the 5' RACE reads through MiXCR, storing one row per CDR3 protein. The table has approximately 200,000 distinct CDR3 sequences, about 13% seen once. The sequenced sample consisted of blood, either unsorted or a sorted T cell fraction (not recorded which). Receptors originate from a male donor with ankylosing spondylitis or in good health (not recorded which).

In this sample, this clonotype turned up many times. The V gene is TRBV12-3 or TRBV12-4, the J gene TRBJ2-7, with no clear D. This CDR3 contains 12 residues. Between the trimmed V and J ends, which lost 6 bases and 1 base, there was a span of 7 bases. The CDR3, as DNA: TGTGCCAGCAGCCGGACGTCCTACGAGCAGTACTTC. Protein sequence: CASSRTSYEQYF.

This chain joins TRBV28 and TRBJ2-7, with a weak D call TRBD1 (6 bases). Germline CDR1 is MDHEN and CDR2 is SYDVKM. The CDR3 extends over 12 amino acids. Trimming took off 2 bases at V and 12 bases at J, with 14 bases between the two ends. The CDR3: CASSLDLGAAYF. As DNA, the CDR3 is TGTGCCAGCAGTTTAGATCTGGGGGCGGCGTACTTC. The complete variable domain, with remaining parts taken from reference TRBV28 and TRBJ2-7, reads DVKVTQSSRYLVKRTGEKVFLECVQDMDHENMFWYRQDPGLGLRLIYFSYDVKMKEKGDIPEGYSVSREKKERFSLILESASTNQTSMYLCASSLDLGAAYFGPGTRLTVT.

The genes are TRBV10-1 and TRBJ2-7; D may match TRBD1 or TRBD2 (5 bases each). In germline, CDR1 is WNHNN, CDR2 SYGVQD (reference sequence). V was clipped by 0 bases and J by 1 base, with 10 bases between them. This CDR3 has 15 amino acids. The CDR3 sequence is CASSESRDGSYEQYF. CDR3 DNA: TGCGCCAGCAGTGAGTCTCGGGACGGATCCTACGAGCAGTACTTC.

This clonotype was counted a few times. The genes are TRBV10-3 and TRBJ2-1; the D gene is possibly TRBD1 (6 bases). Trimming left V 6 bases short and J 6 bases short, with 9 bases between. Germline V lookup: CDR1 ENHRY, CDR2 SYGVKD. The CDR3 sequence is 12 residues long. The CDR3 nucleotides are TGTGCCATCAGCTTGGGGGCCAATGAGCAGTTCTTC. This encodes CAISLGANEQFF.